This T cell receptor beta chain derives from a study of CD8+CD57+ T cells in acquired aplastic anemia. Germline V gene sequence: CDR1 SGHTA, CDR2 FQGNSA. The V end was cut by 6 bases, the J end by 7 bases, with 12 bases between. The CDR3 is 12 amino acids. TCR beta VDJ and CDR3 profiles were obtained from a genomic DNA template. TCRdb reanalysed the reads using MiXCR and keeps one entry per CDR3 protein. The data hold about 42,000 distinct CDR3 sequences, with 65% to 70% observed a single time. Comments on this clonotype: Its target is not known.

Whole-study findings and limits: Any difference that existed in CD8+ Simpson's diversity between patients and controls was not significant.

The genes are TRBV7-2 and TRBJ1-1; D ambiguous. This clonotype was obtained from a human donor in good health, serving as a control. The sample comprised sorted CD4+, CD8+, or CD8+CD57+ T cells (not recorded which) from PBMCs. The CDR3 is CASSPRPREAFF. Here the CDR3 DNA reads TGTGCCAGCAGTCCACGCCCACGTGAAGCTTTCTTT.